The clone carrying this T cell receptor (beta chain) appeared many times. What it binds is not known. This entry belongs to a study of molecular identifiers for immune sequencing clone quantification. Study context: Four of five RNA aliquots from around 20,000 or 100,000 naive CD8 T cells were sequenced.

Isolation of naive CD8 T cells was achieved by sorting on a CD8+CD4-CCR7+CD45RA+ phenotype. Overall study results and limits: Jurkat TCR RNA spiked in from one cell could reportedly be detected among about a million naive cells. In cases of identical TCR molecules sharing a barcode, highly expanded clone sizes could be underestimated.

TCRdb redid the calling of the PCR reads with MiXCR, one entry per CDR3 protein. The top ten hold approximately 1% of the sample, which has about 35,000 distinct CDR3 sequences, approximately 19% seen once. The CDR3 consists of 15 residues. CDR1 SGHAT and CDR2 FQDESV come from the germline V gene (reference sequence). V lost 5 bases, J lost 5 bases, and 9 bases stayed unmatched. The chain employs TRBV11-1 and TRBJ1-1; 9 bases line up with TRBD1. This receptor was taken from a human donor in good health. Some libraries in this study had Jurkat cell RNA spiked in. The specimen was naive CD8+ T cells from blood, with Jurkat cell RNA spiked in. Regarding subset: FACS-sorted CD8+CD4-CCR7+CD45RA+ naive T cells. CDR3 protein: CASSGQGQGWTEAFF. The CDR3, as DNA: TGTGCCAGCAGCGGACAGGGACAGGGTTGGACTGAAGCTTTCTTT.